This T cell receptor beta chain comes out of a study of a mutant IDH1 vaccine in newly diagnosed glioma. Whole-study context: Every participant had undergone radiotherapy, temozolomide, or both before, and most underwent both.

As regards this clone: Its antigen remains unidentified.

Time point in this sample: week 47, end of study. Doses comprised 300 ug of mutant IDH1 20-mer peptide each, plus topical imiquimod. Donors' newly diagnosed IDH1-mutant WHO grade 3 or 4 astrocytomas lacked nuclear ATRX. CDR3 length equals 15 residues. V lost 1 base and J 3 bases, leaving 10 bases between the germline ends. Germline loops: CDR1 SGHVS, CDR2 FQNEAQ. The repertoire was sequenced with immunoSEQ multiplex PCR; TCRdb's copy has only in-frame clones and lacks some. The sample records about 94,000 clones, just under 90% being singletons. This sequence joins TRBV7-8 and TRBJ2-1; no clear D. Sample: PBMCs, taken from a glioma patient whose treatment included an IDH1 peptide vaccine. The clonotype comes from a woman between 45 and 60 years old with glioma. CDR3 amino acids: CASSLGRIDYNEQFF. CDR3 nucleotides: TGTGCCAGCAGCTTAGGCAGGATTGACTACAATGAGCAGTTCTTC.